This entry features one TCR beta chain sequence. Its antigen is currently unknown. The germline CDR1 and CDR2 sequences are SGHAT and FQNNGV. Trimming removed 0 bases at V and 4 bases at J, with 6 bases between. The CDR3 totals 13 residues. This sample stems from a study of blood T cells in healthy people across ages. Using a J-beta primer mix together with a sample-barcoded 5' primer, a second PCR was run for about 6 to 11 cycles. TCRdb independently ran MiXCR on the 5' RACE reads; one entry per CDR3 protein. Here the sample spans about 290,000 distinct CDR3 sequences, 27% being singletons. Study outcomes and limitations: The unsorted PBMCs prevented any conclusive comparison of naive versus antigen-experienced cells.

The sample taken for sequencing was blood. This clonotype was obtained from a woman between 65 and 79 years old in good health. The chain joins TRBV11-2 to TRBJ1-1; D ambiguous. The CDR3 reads CASSLDVGTEAFF. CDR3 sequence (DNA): TGTGCCAGCAGCTTAGATGTCGGCACTGAAGCTTTCTTT.